Below are 30 T cell receptor beta chains sequenced from a single sample in a study of cytomegalovirus exposure and HLA in healthy donors. It was with 60 Vbeta and 13 Jbeta primers that the PCR ran. Produced via immunoSEQ multiplex PCR; TCRdb's table is partial and in-frame only. This table holds more than 95,000 clones, approximately 12% found once. The sample consisted of PBMCs. These receptors came from a middle-aged man in good health and CMV-seropositive.

For the CDR3, the DNA is TGCGCCAGTTCCCCACGGGGAGGAGGTGAGCAGTTCTTC. This translates into CASSPRGGGEQFF. The rearrangement links TRBV4-1 to TRBJ2-1, with a weak D call TRBD2 (6 bases). Germline CDR1 reads MGHRA; CDR2 reads YSYEKL. V was trimmed by 9 bases and J by 9 bases, leaving 18 bases between them. This CDR3 region has 13 residues.

In its sample, this clone was seen a few times. The J gene is TRBJ2-7, the V gene TRBV27, with 8 bases matching TRBD1. Germline loops: CDR1 MNHEY, CDR2 SMNVEV (reference sequence). Unmatched junction bases numbered 15, after V lost 6 bases and J lost 2 bases. This CDR3 is built from 17 residues. In DNA form, the CDR3 reads TGTGCCAGCAGAACCCCTTTTAGGGACAGGTCGACCTACGAGCAGTACTTC. The encoded protein is CASRTPFRDRSTYEQYF.

The chain uses TRBV19 and TRBJ2-1, with 10 bases aligning to TRBD2. The V gene end was trimmed by 4 bases and the J gene end by 8 bases; junction bases not matched to a gene: 14. This CDR3 contains 17 residues. Germline V gives CDR1 LNHDA, CDR2 SQIVND (reference sequence). The CDR3: CASSTPLAGPYVDEQFF. The DNA for the CDR3 is TGTGCCAGTAGTACCCCACTAGCGGGACCATACGTAGATGAGCAGTTCTTC.

The chain couples TRBV5-1 to TRBJ2-7; TRBD1 aligns across 11 bases. The CDR3 has 14 amino acids. The junction had 5 bases not matched to a gene; V was cut back by 4 bases and J by 5 bases. Germline V gene lookup returns CDR1 SGHRS and CDR2 YFSETQ. The DNA of the CDR3 is TGCGCCAGCAGCCCAGGGACAGGGGGAGACGAGCAGTACTTC. It is translated as CASSPGTGGDEQYF.

The table lists this clone with a few counts. CDR3 residues: CASSFPGRGTQYF. DNA for the CDR3: TGTGCCAGCAGCTTCCCGGGTCGGGGTACGCAGTATTTT. The chain employs TRBV5-6 and TRBJ2-3; D is perhaps TRBD2 (5 bases). Germline lookup yields CDR1 SGHDT and CDR2 YYEEEE. Trimming left V 2 bases short and J 8 bases short, with 12 bases between. CDR3 size: 13 residues.

This clone was counted between two and nine times. This chain uses TRBV5-4 with TRBJ2-1; tentatively, D is TRBD2 (6 bases). Trimming took off 10 bases at V and 2 bases at J, with 19 bases between the two ends. Per germline, CDR1 SGHNT and CDR2 YYREEE (reference sequence). This CDR3 comprises 15 residues. CDR3 sequence (DNA): TGTGCCGGAGAGGAGGGAAGCGGAACCTACAATGAGCAGTTCTTC. Translating gives CAGEEGSGTYNEQFF.

The J gene is TRBJ1-2, the V gene TRBV29-1, with 9 positions matching TRBD1. This CDR3 has 12 amino acids. Germline V gene data show CDR1 as SQVTM and CDR2 as ANQGSEA. J gave up 5 bases and V 5 bases, and 3 bases lay outside the gene matches. CDR3 DNA: TGCAGCGTTAACAGGGGGCCATATGGCTACACCTTC. This translates into CSVNRGPYGYTF.

This clone was counted only a few times. V and J are TRBV9 and TRBJ1-1; tentative D call: TRBD1 (6 bases). V gave up 3 bases and J gave up 6 bases, with 15 bases separating them. Germline V gene lookup returns CDR1 SGDLS and CDR2 YYNGEE. The CDR3 covers 14 residues. The CDR3 DNA reads as TGTGCCAGCAGCGAGACAGGCGGGAGGGCTGAAGCTTTCTTT. Translation gives CASSETGGRAEAFF.

On this clone itself: At one end the junction does not follow the germline gene, possibly because of a read error. The chain combines TRBV7-2 with TRBJ2-1; 14 nucleotides align to TRBD2. Germline CDR1 reads SGHTA; CDR2 reads FQGNSA. The CDR3 loop spans 18 amino acids. CDR3 nucleotides: TGTGCCAGCAGCTTAGTGCCGGGACTAGCGGGAGCATACAATGCGCAGTTCTTC. It specifies CASSLVPGLAGAYNAQFF.

The gene calls are TRBV7-3 and TRBJ1-1; TRBD1 matches at 9 bases. Losses at the gene ends were 4 bases for V and 3 bases for J; bases not matched to a gene: 6. The CDR3 totals 15 residues. Germline loops: CDR1 SGHTA, CDR2 FQGTGA. This CDR3 reads CASSSTGGSDTEAFF. CDR3 nucleotides: TGTGCCAGCAGCTCGACAGGGGGTAGTGACACTGAAGCTTTCTTT.

This clone appeared a few times. The rearrangement links TRBV5-6 to TRBJ2-7, with a possible D match to TRBD1 (6 bases). There are 14 residues in the CDR3. V lost 3 bases and J 2 bases, leaving 12 bases between the germline ends. Germline-derived CDR1 and CDR2 are SGHDT and YYEEEE. CDR3 in amino acids: CASSSPGHTYEQYF. The CDR3 nucleotides read TGTGCCAGCAGCTCGCCGGGACACACCTACGAGCAGTACTTC.

The rearrangement joins TRBV6-5 to TRBJ2-7, with D possibly being TRBD2 (6 bases). The CDR3 length is 14 residues. V was pared by 0 bases and J by 2 bases, with 8 bases between. Germline V gene data show CDR1 as MNHEY and CDR2 as SVGAGI. DNA of the CDR3: TGTGCCAGCAGTTACTCGCGGGAAACCTACGAGCAGTACTTC. Translation gives CASSYSRETYEQYF.

This clone has just a few counts. This chain uses TRBV6-5 with TRBJ2-7; TRBD1 might be the D (7 bases). V was pared by 8 bases and J by 1 base, with 18 bases between. Germline-derived CDR1 and CDR2 are MNHEY and SVGAGI. The length of the CDR3 is 15 residues. The DNA of the CDR3 is TGTGCCAGCGGTGGAGGGGACAGCGCTTCCTACGAGCAGTACTTC. Its protein is CASGGGDSASYEQYF.

The V call is TRBV11-3, the J call TRBJ2-3; 8 nucleotides line up with TRBD1. CDR3 length: 15 residues. The junction had 3 bases not matched to a gene; V was cut back by 1 base and J by 3 bases. CDR1 is SGHNT, CDR2 YENEEA, per germline. CDR3 sequence (DNA): TGTGCCAGCAGCTTAGGCCAGGGGGCGACAGATACGCAGTATTTT. Protein product: CASSLGQGATDTQYF. The full variable domain, with the rest looked up from reference TRBV11-3 and TRBJ2-3, is EAGVVQSPRYKIIEKKQPVAFWCNPISGHNTLYWYLQNLGQGPELLIRYENEEAVDDSQLPKDRFSAERLKGVDSTLKIQPAELGDSAVYLCASSLGQGATDTQYFGPGTRLTVL.

This clone has ten or more counts. V gene TRBV5-4 combines with J gene TRBJ2-2, with TRBD1 as a possible D gene (5 bases). This CDR3 contains 14 residues. In germline, CDR1 is SGHNT, CDR2 YYREEE (reference sequence). The ends were cut back, 0 bases at V and 3 bases at J, with 6 bases in the middle. The CDR3 spells CASSLAGHTGELFF. The CDR3 DNA sequence: TGTGCCAGCAGCTTGGCAGGGCACACCGGGGAGCTGTTTTTT.

In this sample, this clone turned up a few times. This sequence joins TRBV18 and TRBJ1-1, with 9 nucleotides matching TRBD1. From germline, CDR1 is KGHSH and CDR2 LQKENI. The CDR3 is made up of 12 amino acids. V lost 3 bases and J lost 11; bases outside the gene matches: 4. CDR3 region: CASSPGQGYAFF. For the CDR3, the DNA is TGTGCCAGCTCACCGGGACAGGGTTACGCTTTCTTT.

The rearrangement links TRBV7-7 to TRBJ2-2; TRBD2 matches 11 bases. The CDR3 has 16 residues. J gave up 5 bases and V 5 bases, and 7 bases lay outside the gene matches. Per germline, CDR1 SSHAT and CDR2 FNYEAQ (reference sequence). The CDR3 loop reads CASSITSGRGTGELFF. CDR3 nucleotide sequence: TGTGCCAGCAGCATCACTAGCGGGAGAGGAACCGGGGAGCTGTTTTTT.

The chain joins TRBV7-2 to TRBJ1-3; perhaps TRBD1 as D (6 bases). The CDR3 sequence is 16 residues long. Deletions cut 5 bases from V and 0 bases from J, with 14 bases between. CDR1 and CDR2 (germline): SGHTA, FQGNSA. CDR3 residues: CASSSWTAISGNTIYF. The CDR3, as DNA: TGTGCCAGCAGCAGCTGGACAGCCATCTCTGGAAACACCATATATTTT.

The chain uses TRBV5-5 and TRBJ2-7; possibly TRBD1 for D (5 bases). Looked up from germline, CDR1 is SGHKS and CDR2 is YYEKEE (reference sequence). This CDR3 region has 12 residues. V was clipped by 0 bases and J by 5 bases, with 6 bases between them. The CDR3, as DNA: TGTGCCAGCAGCTTGGGCAGGGACGAGCAGTACTTC. This encodes CASSLGRDEQYF.

This chain connects TRBV7-9 to TRBJ2-7; no reliable D call. V dropped 3 bases and J dropped 6 bases, with 6 bases sitting between them. This CDR3 comprises 11 residues. The germline gives CDR1 SEHNR, CDR2 FQNEAQ (reference sequence). The CDR3 bases are TGTGCCAGCAGCTTTTCCCTCGAGCAGTACTTC. Translated, it gives CASSFSLEQYF.

The chain carries TRBV5-1 and TRBJ2-7; 9 bases align to TRBD1. Germline loops: CDR1 SGHRS, CDR2 YFSETQ. The junction had 5 bases not matched to a gene; V was cut back by 3 bases and J by 4 bases. The CDR3 loop spans 14 amino acids. This chain's CDR3 is CASSSRTGVYEQYF. CDR3 nucleotide sequence: TGCGCCAGCAGCTCCCGGACAGGGGTGTACGAGCAGTACTTC.

V gene TRBV6-5 combines with J gene TRBJ1-5; a possible D gene is TRBD1 (6 bases). Germline lookup yields CDR1 MNHEY and CDR2 SVGAGI. This CDR3 is built from 15 residues. The germline V and J ends were trimmed by 0 bases and 5 bases, with 11 bases remaining between them. DNA of the CDR3: TGTGCCAGCAGTTACTCTTATCAGGGGCATCAGCCCCAGCATTTT. Amino acid sequence: CASSYSYQGHQPQHF.

The chain is built from TRBV15 and TRBJ1-2; 7 nucleotides match TRBD1. V dropped 5 bases and J dropped 8; count of bases not matched to a gene: 11. The CDR3 loop spans 14 amino acids. Germline values: CDR1 LNHNV, CDR2 YYDKDF (reference sequence). CDR3 sequence (DNA): TGTGCCACCAGCGGCCCCGGGACAGTATACGGCTACACCTTC. It is translated as CATSGPGTVYGYTF.

This chain connects TRBV11-3 to TRBJ2-1; maybe TRBD1 (6 bases). The CDR3 loop spans 16 amino acids. Trimming removed 5 bases at V and 0 bases at J, with 14 bases between. Per the germline V gene, CDR1 is SGHNT and CDR2 is YENEEA. CDR3: CASSPGQISSYNEQFF. CDR3 DNA sequence: TGTGCCAGCAGCCCAGGACAGATAAGCTCCTACAATGAGCAGTTCTTC.

The chain combines TRBV2 with TRBJ1-2; no definite D call. Deletions cut 5 bases from V and 2 bases from J, with 9 bases between. Germline V gene data show CDR1 as SNHLY and CDR2 as FYNNEI. The CDR3 is 13 amino acids. The CDR3 here is CASSYTENYGYTF. The CDR3 DNA reads as TGTGCCAGCAGTTATACAGAGAACTATGGCTACACCTTC.

This chain joins TRBV5-8 and TRBJ2-2; D remains unclear. This CDR3 is 12 amino acids long. The V gene's germline CDR1 is SGHTS and CDR2 YDEGEE. The V end was cut by 0 bases, the J end by 11 bases, with 8 bases between. The CDR3 here is CASSLVATELFF. The CDR3 coding sequence is TGTGCCAGCAGCTTGGTGGCAACAGAGCTGTTTTTT.

In its sample, this clone was seen a few times. The rearrangement uses TRBV14 and TRBJ2-3, with D perhaps matching TRBD2 (6 bases). The CDR3 contains 14 residues. The germline gives CDR1 SGHDN, CDR2 FVKESK. The ends were cut back, 1 base at V and 3 bases at J, with 8 bases in the middle. The CDR3 DNA sequence: TGTGCCAGCAGCCAAGTCGGGAGAACAGATACGCAGTATTTT. It yields the protein CASSQVGRTDTQYF.

This clone was counted between two and nine times. The gene calls are TRBV10-2 and TRBJ2-1; 12 nucleotides align to TRBD2. Losses at the gene ends were 4 bases for V and 8 bases for J; bases not matched to a gene: 9. The CDR3 is 16 residues long. Germline lookup yields CDR1 WSHSY and CDR2 SAAADI. The CDR3 loop is CASSGSTSGSLYEQFF. DNA of the CDR3: TGCGCCAGCAGTGGGTCGACTAGCGGGAGTTTATATGAGCAGTTCTTC.

This sequence joins TRBV7-2 and TRBJ2-1; 8 bases fit TRBD2. In germline, CDR1 is SGHTA, CDR2 FQGNSA. Unmatched junction bases numbered 6, after V lost 5 bases and J lost 0 bases. CDR3 size: 16 residues. CDR3 bases: TGTGCCAGCAGCGGGGAGAGCGGGAGCTCCTACAATGAGCAGTTCTTC. Translation: CASSGESGSSYNEQFF. Based on the CDR3 plus reference TRBV7-2 and TRBJ2-1, the full variable domain is GAGVSQSPSNKVTEKGKDVELRCDPISGHTALYWYRQSLGQGLEFLIYFQGNSAPDKSGLPSDRFSAERTGGSVSTLTIQRTQQEDSAVYLCASSGESGSSYNEQFFGPGTRLTVL.

CDR3 coding DNA: TGTGCCAGCAGTGAGACCGACTACTCTGGAAACACCATATATTTT. Translating gives CASSETDYSGNTIYF. The gene calls are TRBV6-6 and TRBJ1-3; no firm D call. This CDR3 has 15 residues. CDR1 is MNHNY, CDR2 SVGAGI, per germline (reference sequence). V lost 5 bases and J 0 bases, leaving 11 bases between the germline ends.